The 28 T cell receptor beta chains given below trace back to one sample, sequenced in a study of blood T cell repertoires in COVID-19. The protocol was immunoSEQ multiplex PCR, while the TCRdb copy is restricted to in-frame clones and leaves out a portion. The sample carries around 53,000 clones, 65% to 85% recorded once. The material sequenced was peripheral blood. These receptors all come from an older man with active COVID-19.

CDR3 loop: CASSLGASEQFF. In DNA form, the CDR3 reads TGTGCCAGCAGCTTAGGTGCGAGTGAGCAGTTCTTC. The rearrangement links TRBV11-3 to TRBJ2-1; D is unclear. Trimming took 1 base from V and 9 from J, leaving 7 bases between them. The CDR3 length is 12 residues. Per the germline V gene, CDR1 is SGHNT and CDR2 is YENEEA.

The chain links TRBV11-1 to TRBJ2-3; weak D call: TRBD2 (5 bases). Germline CDR1 SGHAT, CDR2 FQDESV (reference sequence). Trimming removed 5 bases from V and 0 bases from J, with 9 bases in between. This CDR3 has 14 residues. This CDR3 reads CASSKGLSTDTQYF. In DNA form, the CDR3 reads TGTGCCAGCAGCAAAGGACTCAGCACAGATACGCAGTATTTT.

This clone has a count of ten or more. This chain connects TRBV5-1 to TRBJ2-7; TRBD2 aligns across 7 bases. In germline, CDR1 is SGHRS, CDR2 YFSETQ. V trimming: 4 bases; J trimming: 1 base; junction bases outside the gene matches: 8. The CDR3 covers 15 residues. CDR3 loop: CASSVNSGPSYEQYF. CDR3 bases: TGCGCCAGCAGCGTAAATAGCGGGCCTTCCTACGAGCAGTACTTC. The full variable domain, in which reference TRBV5-1 and TRBJ2-7 provide the parts outside the CDR3, is KAGVTQTPRYLIKTRGQQVTLSCSPISGHRSVSWYQQTPGQGLQFLFEYFSETQRNKGNFPGRFSGRQFSNSRSEMNVSTLELGDSALYLCASSVNSGPSYEQYFGPGTRLTVT.

The chain couples TRBV18 to TRBJ2-1, with 9 bases matching TRBD2. CDR1 is KGHSH and CDR2 is LQKENI in the germline V gene. After removal of 2 bases from V and 0 bases from J, the junction contained 5 bases not matched to a gene. The length of the CDR3 is 17 residues. In DNA form, the CDR3 reads TGTGCCAGCTCACCAAGCGGGGGGCCCCTCTCCTACAATGAGCAGTTCTTC. This gives the protein CASSPSGGPLSYNEQFF.

This clone was recorded only once. The chain carries TRBV5-1 and TRBJ2-1, with TRBD1 as a possible D gene (5 bases). Germline lookup yields CDR1 SGHRS and CDR2 YFSETQ. The CDR3 length is 14 residues. The V end was cut by 0 bases, the J end by 5 bases, with 9 bases between. In nucleotides, the CDR3 is TGCGCCAGCAGCTTGGGACAGCCAAACAATGAGCAGTTCTTC. Its protein is CASSLGQPNNEQFF.

The chain combines TRBV9 with TRBJ1-1, with D maybe TRBD1 (5 bases). Trimming pared 2 bases from V and 3 bases from J, leaving 11 bases between. Germline V gives CDR1 SGDLS, CDR2 YYNGEE. The length of the CDR3 is 14 residues. CDR3 protein: CASSVSLGDTEAFF. In DNA form, the CDR3 reads TGTGCCAGCAGCGTTAGCTTAGGGGACACTGAAGCTTTCTTT.

This rearrangement joins TRBV10-3 to TRBJ2-7; 9 bases line up with TRBD1. The V segment lost 6 bases and the J segment 5 bases; nucleotides outside the gene matches: 8. The CDR3 length is 14 residues. Looked up from germline, CDR1 is ENHRY and CDR2 is SYGVKD. The CDR3 sequence: CAISGQGKPHEQYF. The CDR3 bases are TGTGCCATCAGCGGACAGGGGAAACCCCACGAGCAGTACTTC.

The chain recombines TRBV14 with TRBJ1-4; D is perhaps TRBD1 (6 bases). The CDR3 has 16 residues. Trimming pared 0 bases from V and 8 bases from J, leaving 16 bases between. Per the germline V gene, CDR1 is SGHDN and CDR2 is FVKESK. In DNA form, the CDR3 reads TGTGCCAGCAGCCAAGACTTGACCCAGGGGAGAGAAAAACTGTTTTTT. It yields the protein CASSQDLTQGREKLFF.

V usage is TRBV7-9 and J usage is TRBJ1-6, with TRBD1 as a possible D gene (5 bases). The CDR3 consists of 15 residues. With 7 bases removed from V and 5 bases from J, the gap between germline ends came to 15 bases. Germline lookup yields CDR1 SEHNR and CDR2 FQNEAQ (reference sequence). CDR3 coding DNA: TGTGCCAGCACCATAATCGGGGGGAATAATTCACCCCTCCACTTT. This sequence encodes CASTIIGGNNSPLHF.

The count of this clone is one. Written as DNA, the CDR3 is TGTGCCAGCAGCGTAGGCAGCAATGAGCAGTTCTTC. Protein product: CASSVGSNEQFF. V and J are TRBV9 and TRBJ2-1, with D unclear. The V gene's germline CDR1 is SGDLS and CDR2 YYNGEE. The V and J ends lost 0 bases and 6 bases respectively, with 4 bases between them. The CDR3 is 12 residues long.

The sample holds one count of this clone. The genes are TRBV28 and TRBJ1-2; 8 nucleotides match TRBD1. CDR3 size: 15 residues. The V segment lost 6 bases and the J segment 4 bases; nucleotides outside the gene matches: 10. The germline V gene encodes CDR1 MDHEN and CDR2 SYDVKM. The CDR3 DNA reads as TGTGCCAGCAGACGGACAGGGTCTATTAGCTATGGCTACACCTTC. Its protein product is CASRRTGSISYGYTF.

The chain couples TRBV7-2 to TRBJ2-5; TRBD2 aligns across 11 bases. The CDR3 is 17 residues long. CDR1 is SGHTA and CDR2 is FQGNSA in the germline V gene. V lost 4 bases to trimming and J lost 7 bases; unmatched junction nucleotides: 14. The CDR3 is CASSSLGVAGGPGTQYF. The CDR3 DNA reads as TGTGCCAGCAGCTCCCTGGGGGTAGCGGGAGGGCCGGGGACCCAGTACTTC.

The rearrangement links TRBV18 to TRBJ2-3, with 8 bases lining up with TRBD1. Per the germline V gene, CDR1 is KGHSH and CDR2 is LQKENI. V lost 1 base, J lost 2 bases, and 5 bases stayed unmatched. The length of the CDR3 is 16 residues. The CDR3 DNA follows: TGTGCCAGCTCACCACGCCAGGGGGCGACCACAGATACGCAGTATTTT. Translation: CASSPRQGATTDTQYF.

The V gene is TRBV4-2, the J gene TRBJ1-3; D gene unclear. The CDR3 extends over 16 amino acids. Germline CDR1 reads LGHNA; CDR2 reads YNFKEQ. V was shortened by 0 bases and J by 0 bases, with 9 bases between the two germline ends. The CDR3 region is CASSQESAASGNTIYF. CDR3 DNA: TGTGCCAGCAGCCAAGAGAGCGCGGCCTCTGGAAACACCATATATTTT.

V is TRBV6-2 or TRBV6-3 and J is TRBJ2-7; 8 positions agree with TRBD2. There are 14 residues in the CDR3. The ends lost 5 bases at V and 4 bases at J; junction bases unmatched: 7. Germline-derived CDR1 and CDR2 are MNHEY and SVGEGT. CDR3 sequence reads: CASSPGGGKYEQYF. The CDR3 DNA follows: TGTGCCAGCAGTCCCGGCGGGGGGAAATACGAGCAGTACTTC.

The genes are TRBV2 and TRBJ2-5; TRBD1 agrees at 9 bases. The V segment lost 3 bases and the J segment 4 bases; nucleotides outside the gene matches: 15. The CDR3 covers 18 residues. The germline gives CDR1 SNHLY, CDR2 FYNNEI. The CDR3 DNA reads as TGTGCCAGCAGTGAGGCCCTCCCGGGACAGGGTTGGGGAGAGACCCAGTACTTC. Translating it yields CASSEALPGQGWGETQYF.

This clone was recorded only once. J is TRBJ1-2 and V is TRBV9, with a weak D call TRBD1 (5 bases). The CDR3 is made up of 17 amino acids. CDR1 is SGDLS, CDR2 YYNGEE, per germline. The V end was cut by 4 bases, the J end by 3 bases, with 22 bases between. CDR3 loop: CASSPFGSWGGDYGYTF. In DNA form, the CDR3 reads TGTGCCAGCAGCCCTTTCGGCAGTTGGGGGGGTGACTATGGCTACACCTTC. Using reference TRBV9 and TRBJ1-2 for the parts outside the CDR3, the full variable domain is DSGVTQTPKHLITATGQRVTLRCSPRSGDLSVYWYQQSLDQGLQFLIQYYNGEERAKGNILERFSAQQFPDLHSELNLSSLELGDSALYFCASSPFGSWGGDYGYTFGSGTRLTVV.

The J gene is TRBJ1-5, the V gene TRBV5-6; 11 nucleotides align to TRBD1. There are 15 residues in the CDR3. Germline V gene lookup returns CDR1 SGHDT and CDR2 YYEEEE. V was clipped by 0 bases and J by 6 bases; unmatched bases: 2. The CDR3 DNA reads TGTGCCAGCAGCTTGGGGACAGGGGGCTCTCAGCCCCAGCATTTT. It encodes CASSLGTGGSQPQHF.

The chain employs TRBV24-1 and TRBJ2-2; possible D gene TRBD2, 6 bases. Germline loops: CDR1 KGHDR, CDR2 SFDVKD. The V end was cut by 5 bases, the J end by 1 base, with 13 bases between. The CDR3 sequence is 16 residues long. The CDR3 nucleotides read TGTGCCACCAGTGCTCGACCTAGCGTGAACACCGGGGAGCTGTTTTTT. Its translation: CATSARPSVNTGELFF.

The chain joins TRBV2 to TRBJ2-1; 7 bases match TRBD1. The CDR3 loop spans 14 amino acids. With V trimmed by 7 bases and J by 4 bases, 7 bases remained unmatched. Per the germline V gene, CDR1 is SNHLY and CDR2 is FYNNEI. The DNA of the CDR3 is TGTGCCAGCACTAACAGGGGAAGGTACAATGAGCAGTTCTTC. Its protein is CASTNRGRYNEQFF.

The rearrangement joins TRBV12-5 to TRBJ2-7; 8 positions agree with TRBD1. The CDR3 has 13 residues. The J segment lost 5 bases and the V segment lost 6 bases, leaving 6 bases of the junction unmatched. Germline loops: CDR1 LGHNT, CDR2 FRNRAP. CDR3 in DNA: TGTGCTAGTGGCTGGACAGGGTGGGACGAGCAGTACTTC. Encoded protein: CASGWTGWDEQYF.

The chain combines TRBV6-1 with TRBJ2-3; 9 bases are a match to TRBD2. Germline CDR1 and CDR2: MNHNS and SASEGT. CDR3 length: 19 residues. Trimming cost V 2 bases and J 0 bases; bases outside gene matches: 12. This CDR3 reads CASSEWGAGGPPSTDTQYF. The CDR3 nucleotides are TGTGCCAGCAGTGAATGGGGTGCGGGAGGGCCCCCCAGCACAGATACGCAGTATTTT.

The rearrangement links TRBV20-1 to TRBJ2-7; D gene uncertain. In germline, CDR1 is DFQATT, CDR2 SNEGSKA (reference sequence). Deletions cut 2 bases from V and 4 bases from J, with 6 bases between. The CDR3 consists of 11 residues. CDR3 DNA sequence: TGCAGTGCTAGACCGGAGTACGAGCAGTACTTC. It specifies CSARPEYEQYF.

The chain uses TRBV28 and TRBJ2-2; possible D gene TRBD1, 6 bases. The CDR3 runs 16 residues. CDR1 and CDR2 from the germline V gene are MDHEN and SYDVKM. Deletions cut 6 bases from V and 0 bases from J, with 14 bases between. CDR3 bases: TGTGCCAGCAGATTCTCCGGGACATCGAACACCGGGGAGCTGTTTTTT. Protein sequence: CASRFSGTSNTGELFF.

This clone was seen a handful of times. The chain is built from TRBV11-2 and TRBJ1-4; 7 nucleotides line up with TRBD1. Trimming cost V 5 bases and J 1 base; bases outside gene matches: 4. The V gene's germline CDR1 is SGHAT and CDR2 FQNNGV. The CDR3 has 15 amino acids. CDR3 region: CASSVRQGTNEKLFF. The CDR3 DNA reads TGTGCCAGCAGCGTACGACAGGGAACTAATGAAAAACTGTTTTTT.

This chain connects TRBV27 to TRBJ1-4; 7 bases fit TRBD1. With V trimmed by 4 bases and J by 3 bases, 5 bases remained unmatched. The CDR3 consists of 15 residues. Germline values: CDR1 MNHEY, CDR2 SMNVEV (reference sequence). CDR3 residues: CASSSDRFPNEKLFF. Here the CDR3 DNA reads TGTGCCAGCAGTTCGGACAGGTTCCCTAATGAAAAACTGTTTTTT.

The chain has TRBV9 and TRBJ2-3, with D maybe TRBD2 (5 bases). The germline V and J ends were trimmed by 3 bases and 2 bases, with 10 bases remaining between them. The CDR3 extends over 14 amino acids. Germline V gives CDR1 SGDLS, CDR2 YYNGEE. CDR3 sequence: CASSELLVTDTQYF. The CDR3 bases are TGTGCCAGCAGCGAGTTACTAGTCACAGATACGCAGTATTTT.

This rearrangement joins TRBV6-2 or TRBV6-3 to TRBJ1-1; D remains ambiguous. Per the germline V gene, CDR1 is MNHEY and CDR2 is SVGEGT. Trimming pared 6 bases from V and 4 bases from J, leaving 15 bases between. There are 14 residues in the CDR3. The CDR3 DNA reads as TGTGCCAGCAGCCAACGGAGACTGATCACTGAAGCTTTCTTT. Amino acids: CASSQRRLITEAFF.